A single sample is the source of the 26 T cell receptor beta chains below, sequenced in a study of T cells in localized non-small cell lung cancer. Some clones are missing from TCRdb's copy, which holds only in-frame ones; the method was immunoSEQ multiplex PCR. There are around 1,500 clones in the sample; 15% to 20% occur only once, and about a sixth lies in the top ten. The material sequenced was lung tumor tissue, taken before any cancer treatment. These receptors all stem from a woman aged 40-75 years with stage I lung adenocarcinoma.

The chain joins TRBV23-1 to TRBJ2-3, with D possibly being TRBD1 (6 bases). TRBV23-1 is assigned to the ORF class and has an uncertain function. Trimming pared 6 bases from V and 3 bases from J, leaving 16 bases between. This CDR3 has 15 residues. CDR3 loop: CASSRGQGLTDTQYF. Written as DNA, the CDR3 is TGCGCCAGCAGCCGCGGGCAGGGGCTGACAGATACGCAGTATTTT.

This clone was detected only a few times. This chain links TRBV5-1 with TRBJ1-1; TRBD1 aligns across 7 bases. This CDR3 has 14 residues. The V gene end was trimmed by 4 bases and the J gene end by 1 base; junction bases not matched to a gene: 4. Germline loops: CDR1 SGHRS, CDR2 YFSETQ. The DNA of the CDR3 is TGCGCCAGCAGCCTACAGGGGAGGAACACTGAAGCTTTCTTT. The encoded protein is CASSLQGRNTEAFF. The full variable domain, rest sourced from reference TRBV5-1 and TRBJ1-1, is KAGVTQTPRYLIKTRGQQVTLSCSPISGHRSVSWYQQTPGQGLQFLFEYFSETQRNKGNFPGRFSGRQFSNSRSEMNVSTLELGDSALYLCASSLQGRNTEAFFGQGTRLTVV.

This clone was counted only a few times. Here the CDR3 reads CASSLTSGGLIGETQYF. The CDR3, as DNA: TGTGCCAGCAGCCTTACTAGCGGGGGGCTGATCGGGGAGACCCAGTACTTC. This chain uses TRBV11-3 with TRBJ2-5; TRBD2 matches 12 bases. CDR3 length: 17 amino acids. V lost 5 bases, J lost 5 bases, and 12 bases stayed unmatched. Germline CDR1 SGHNT, CDR2 YENEEA.

The J gene is TRBJ1-6, the V gene TRBV9; D is undetermined. CDR1 and CDR2 (germline): SGDLS, YYNGEE. CDR3 size: 14 residues. V was shortened by 5 bases and J by 7 bases, with 13 bases between the two germline ends. The CDR3 spells CASSPFDDNSPLHF. Written as DNA, the CDR3 is TGTGCCAGCAGTCCGTTTGACGACAATTCACCCCTCCACTTT.

This clone was found a few times. The chain joins TRBV6-8 to TRBJ2-7; 9 bases agree with TRBD2. The V and J ends lost 1 base and 10 bases, in that order; junction bases with no gene match: 8. CDR1 is MNHGY, CDR2 SAAAGT, per germline. The CDR3 spans 14 residues. The CDR3 reads CASSYLAGDTIQYF. The CDR3 region has the DNA TGTGCCAGCAGTTACTTAGCGGGGGACACAATACAGTACTTC.

This chain connects TRBV18 to TRBJ1-2; weak D call: TRBD1 (6 bases). This CDR3 comprises 16 residues. Germline CDR1 reads KGHSH; CDR2 reads LQKENI. Trimming removed 3 bases from V and 4 bases from J, with 18 bases in between. The CDR3 DNA is TGTGCCAGCTCACCCTGGATGGGACACCTGCGCTATGGCTACACCTTC. Translation: CASSPWMGHLRYGYTF. Drawing the rest from reference TRBV18 and TRBJ1-2, the complete variable domain is NAGVMQNPRHLVRRRGQEARLRCSPMKGHSHVYWYRQLPEEGLKFMVYLQKENIIDESGMPKERFSAEFPKEGPSILRIQQVVRGDSAAYFCASSPWMGHLRYGYTFGSGTRLTVV.

This clone is labeled as large. This chain uses TRBV11-3 with TRBJ2-3; 11 bases line up with TRBD2. Trimming cost V 2 bases and J 5 bases; bases outside gene matches: 9. The germline V gene has CDR1 SGHNT and CDR2 YENEEA. The CDR3 is 17 residues long. As DNA, the CDR3 is TGTGCCAGCAGCTTAATCGTACTAGCGGGGGATCGAGATACGCAGTATTTT. Translated: CASSLIVLAGDRDTQYF.

The rearrangement uses TRBV9 and TRBJ1-4; D is undetermined. Germline V gene sequence: CDR1 SGDLS, CDR2 YYNGEE. There are 15 residues in the CDR3. The V and J ends lost 2 bases and 0 bases respectively, with 8 bases between them. The DNA for the CDR3 is TGTGCCAGCAGCGTGGATCCTTCAACTAATGAAAAACTGTTTTTT. Protein product: CASSVDPSTNEKLFF.

The chain combines TRBV11-3 with TRBJ2-1; the match to TRBD2 covers 11 bases. CDR1 and CDR2 from the germline V gene are SGHNT and YENEEA. J lost 6 bases, V lost 4 bases, and 5 bases had no gene match. The length of the CDR3 is 15 residues. CDR3 coding DNA: TGTGCCAGCAGCTCGGGACTAGCGGTGGGCAATGAGCAGTTCTTC. Translated, it gives CASSSGLAVGNEQFF.

By sample share, this clone is large. This chain links TRBV19 with TRBJ2-7, with TRBD1 matching 7 bases. This CDR3 contains 16 residues. The V gene's germline CDR1 is LNHDA and CDR2 SQIVND (reference sequence). The V segment lost 5 bases and the J segment 0 bases; nucleotides outside the gene matches: 10. In nucleotides, the CDR3 is TGTGCCAGTAGTTCTTGGGACAGAGAAACCTCCTACGAGCAGTACTTC. Translating gives CASSSWDRETSYEQYF.

The chain links TRBV11-3 to TRBJ2-7, with D possibly TRBD1 on 6 matching bases. This CDR3 region has 14 residues. The V and J ends lost 3 bases and 1 base respectively, with 10 bases between them. Germline V CDR1 and CDR2: SGHNT, YENEEA. The CDR3 spells CASSFAQGSYEQYF. For the CDR3, the DNA is TGTGCCAGCAGCTTCGCCCAGGGGTCCTACGAGCAGTACTTC.

This chain links TRBV28 with TRBJ2-3; D remains ambiguous. The ends were cut back, 4 bases at V and 2 bases at J, with 13 bases in the middle. CDR1 and CDR2 from the germline V gene are MDHEN and SYDVKM. This CDR3 has 15 residues. The CDR3 DNA sequence: TGTGCCAGCAGTTCCCCCACAGCGCTCACAGATACGCAGTATTTT. Amino acids: CASSSPTALTDTQYF.

This clone came up a few times. The genes are TRBV9 and TRBJ2-7; tentative D call: TRBD1 (5 bases). Germline CDR1 SGDLS, CDR2 YYNGEE. V was pared by 3 bases and J by 3 bases, with 7 bases between. The CDR3 length is 12 residues. CDR3 nucleotide sequence: TGTGCCAGCAGCGCCCAGGGCTACGAGCAGTACTTC. It codes for CASSAQGYEQYF.

This chain links TRBV19 with TRBJ1-2, with 8 positions matching TRBD1. Germline lookup yields CDR1 LNHDA and CDR2 SQIVND (reference sequence). With V trimmed by 2 bases and J by 4 bases, 3 bases remained unmatched. The CDR3 contains 14 residues. The DNA for the CDR3 is TGTGCCAGTAGTATAAGAGGACAGGGCTATGGCTACACCTTC. It encodes CASSIRGQGYGYTF.

This clone was recorded a few times. The chain combines TRBV6-8 with TRBJ1-1; TRBD1 might be the D (5 bases). Germline V lookup: CDR1 MNHGY, CDR2 SAAAGT. V was clipped by 5 bases and J by 6 bases, with 16 bases between them. The CDR3 is made up of 14 amino acids. The CDR3 sequence is CASSIRGGGAEAFF. The CDR3 coding sequence is TGTGCCAGCAGTATACGTGGGGGAGGGGCTGAAGCTTTCTTT.

This clone turned up a few times. The V and J genes are TRBV14 and TRBJ1-1, with 9 bases aligning to TRBD1. The CDR3 extends over 15 amino acids. V shed 5 bases, J shed 5 bases, and the junction held 9 bases outside the gene matches. Germline V gene data show CDR1 as SGHDN and CDR2 as FVKESK. CDR3 sequence reads: CASSLFRDRETEAFF. In DNA form, the CDR3 reads TGTGCCAGCAGCTTATTTAGGGACAGGGAGACTGAAGCTTTCTTT.

This clone was seen only a few times. The chain is built from TRBV28 and TRBJ1-2, with D perhaps matching TRBD1 (5 bases). The ends were cut back, 6 bases at V and 2 bases at J, with 22 bases in the middle. This CDR3 contains 17 residues. The germline gives CDR1 MDHEN, CDR2 SYDVKM. The DNA of the CDR3 is TGTGCCAGCAGACCCCAGGGTCTGCAGGGCAGGAACTATGGCTACACCTTC. It translates to CASRPQGLQGRNYGYTF.

Only a few counts were recorded for this clone. The V call is TRBV9, the J call TRBJ2-3; a possible D gene is TRBD2 (6 bases). The V gene lost 0 bases and the J gene lost 1 base, with 12 bases spanning the gap. The CDR3 length is 16 residues. CDR1 is SGDLS, CDR2 YYNGEE, per germline. The CDR3 protein is CASSVDTSLGTDTQYF. CDR3 coding DNA: TGTGCCAGCAGCGTAGATACTAGCCTGGGCACAGATACGCAGTATTTT.

V gene TRBV5-1 combines with J gene TRBJ1-4; D not certain. The CDR3 extends over 15 amino acids. Germline assignment: CDR1 SGHRS and CDR2 YFSETQ. V lost 7 bases and J lost 3, with 16 bases in between. CDR3 in amino acids: CASLLWQRSNEKLFF. The CDR3, as DNA: TGCGCCAGCCTACTGTGGCAGCGATCTAATGAAAAACTGTTTTTT.

This chain uses TRBV11-3 with TRBJ1-1, with D possibly matching TRBD1 (6 bases). Germline V gene sequence: CDR1 SGHNT, CDR2 YENEEA. The V and J ends lost 6 bases and 6 bases respectively, with 20 bases between them. CDR3 length: 15 residues. CDR3 bases: TGTGCCAGCAGTTACCGGGCCGGAGGGGGGGCTGAAGCTTTCTTT. Its translation is CASSYRAGGGAEAFF.

The chain links TRBV15 to TRBJ1-5, with D possibly TRBD1 on 5 matching bases. The germline gives CDR1 LNHNV, CDR2 YYDKDF (reference sequence). There are 15 residues in the CDR3. Trimming removed 1 base at V and 5 bases at J, with 12 bases between. The DNA for the CDR3 is TGTGCCACCAGCAGAGTATCGTTGGGGGATCAGCCCCAGCATTTT. Translation gives CATSRVSLGDQPQHF.

The gene calls are TRBV11-3 and TRBJ2-6; 8 nucleotides line up with TRBD1. Germline CDR1 is SGHNT and CDR2 is YENEEA. This CDR3 is built from 18 residues. V gave up 5 bases and J gave up 2 bases; unmatched junction bases: 11. The CDR3 loop is CASSPAGQGAAGANVLTF. CDR3 DNA sequence: TGTGCCAGCAGCCCTGCTGGACAGGGAGCTGCTGGGGCCAACGTCCTGACTTTC.

This clone qualifies as medium-sized. The genes are TRBV23-1 and TRBJ2-3; 11 nucleotides match TRBD2. TRBV23-1 counts as an open reading frame of uncertain function. V shed 5 bases, J shed 1 base, and the junction held 5 bases outside the gene matches. The CDR3 extends over 16 amino acids. CDR3 sequence (DNA): TGCGCCAGCAGTTTAGGGACTAGCGGTGGCACAGATACGCAGTATTTT. This translates into CASSLGTSGGTDTQYF.

By sample fraction, this clone is medium-sized. The gene calls are TRBV11-3 and TRBJ1-5; no firm D call. Trimming shortened V by 5 bases and J by 3 bases, and 11 bases separated the two germline ends. Germline-derived CDR1 and CDR2 are SGHNT and YENEEA. The CDR3 spans 14 residues. As DNA, the CDR3 is TGTGCCAGCAGCCTTTATCAGGCCAATCAGCCCCAGCATTTT. Residues: CASSLYQANQPQHF.

This chain uses TRBV11-3 with TRBJ2-2; TRBD2 aligns across 10 bases. Germline lookup yields CDR1 SGHNT and CDR2 YENEEA. The J segment lost 7 bases and the V segment lost 2 bases, leaving 4 bases of the junction unmatched. The CDR3 extends over 15 amino acids. The CDR3 region has the DNA TGTGCCAGCAGCTTACTAGCGGGAGCTAACGGGGAGCTGTTTTTT. Translation: CASSLLAGANGELFF.

This clone turned up a few times. The chain uses TRBV18 and TRBJ2-1; 10 nucleotides agree with TRBD2. CDR1 and CDR2 from the germline V gene are KGHSH and LQKENI. The CDR3 has 17 residues. With V trimmed by 2 bases and J by 3 bases, 7 bases remained unmatched. The CDR3 DNA follows: TGTGCCAGCTCACCAAGGGCTAGCGGGGGTCTCTACAATGAGCAGTTCTTC. Encoded protein: CASSPRASGGLYNEQFF. Complete variable domain (other parts from reference TRBV18 and TRBJ2-1): NAGVMQNPRHLVRRRGQEARLRCSPMKGHSHVYWYRQLPEEGLKFMVYLQKENIIDESGMPKERFSAEFPKEGPSILRIQQVVRGDSAAYFCASSPRASGGLYNEQFFGPGTRLTVL.